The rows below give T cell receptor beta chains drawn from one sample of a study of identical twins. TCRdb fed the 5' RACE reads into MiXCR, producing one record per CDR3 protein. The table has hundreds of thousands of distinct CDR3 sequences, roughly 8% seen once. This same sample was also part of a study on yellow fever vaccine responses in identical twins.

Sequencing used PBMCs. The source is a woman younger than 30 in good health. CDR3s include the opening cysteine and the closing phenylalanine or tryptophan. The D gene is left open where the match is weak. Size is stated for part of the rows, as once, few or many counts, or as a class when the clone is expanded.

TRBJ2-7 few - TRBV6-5 TGTGCCAGCAGTTACGACGGAGGGGCCTACGAGCAGTACTTC CASSYDGGAYEQYF
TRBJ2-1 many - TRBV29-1 TGCAGCGTTGTATCAACCCGCCTAAGCTCCTACAATGAGCAGTTCTTC CSVVSTRLSSYNEQFF
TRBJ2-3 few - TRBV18 TGTGCCAGCTCACCACTGCCGGGGGGGACAGCAGATACGCAGTATTTT CASSPLPGGTADTQYF
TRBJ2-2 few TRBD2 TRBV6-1 TGTGCCAGCACACTAGCGGGGGGGCGCACCGGGGAGCTGTTTTTT CASTLAGGRTGELFF
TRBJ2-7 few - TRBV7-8 TGTGCCAGCAGCTTAAATCCAGGGAATTACGAGCAGTACTTC CASSLNPGNYEQYF
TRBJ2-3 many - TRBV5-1 TGCGCCAGCAGCCAACCGCAGAGTCGGTCTAGCACAGATACGCAGTATTTT CASSQPQSRSSTDTQYF
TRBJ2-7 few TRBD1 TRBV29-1 TGCAGCGTTGTTAGGGGACAGGACTCCTACGAGCAGTACTTC CSVVRGQDSYEQYF
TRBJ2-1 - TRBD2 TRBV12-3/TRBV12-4 TGTGCCAGCGGCCGACTAGCGGGGGCCAACAATGAGCAGTTCTTC CASGRLAGANNEQFF
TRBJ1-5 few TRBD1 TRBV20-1 TGCAGTGCTATCGACAGGGGCAATCAGCCCCAGCATTTT CSAIDRGNQPQHF
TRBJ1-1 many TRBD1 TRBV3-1 TGTGCCAGCAGCCAGCAGGGGGATGGCACTGAAGCTTTCTTT CASSQQGDGTEAFF
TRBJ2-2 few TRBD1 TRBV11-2 TGTGCCAGCAGCTTAAGACCATCGGGGCAGGGGGCGAACACCGGGGAGCTGTTTTTT CASSLRPSGQGANTGELFF
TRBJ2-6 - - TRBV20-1 TGCAGTGCTCCGGGGATCGGGCAGGGGGCCAACGTCCTGACTTTC CSAPGIGQGANVLTF
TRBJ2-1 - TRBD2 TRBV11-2 TGTGCCAGCAGCCATAGCGGGGGGGCCTACAATGAGCAGTTCTTC CASSHSGGAYNEQFF
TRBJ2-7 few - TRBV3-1 TGTGCCAGCAGCCAAGATACGGGCGCGGGCGAGCAGTACTTC CASSQDTGAGEQYF
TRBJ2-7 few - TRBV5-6 TGTGCCAGCAGCTTGGTGTACAGAGAAGAGCAGTACTTC CASSLVYREEQYF
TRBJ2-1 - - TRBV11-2 TGTGCCAGCAGCCCCCGTCGGCGGGAGCAGTTCTTC CASSPRRREQFF
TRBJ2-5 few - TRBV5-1 TGCGCCAGCAGCTTGGTGGCTAACCAAGAGACCCAGTACTTC CASSLVANQETQYF
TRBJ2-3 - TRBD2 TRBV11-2 TGTGCCAGCAGCTTATATCTAGCGGGGGCCACAGATACGCAGTATTTT CASSLYLAGATDTQYF
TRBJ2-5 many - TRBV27 TGTGCCAGCAGTTTAGTTGGGCTAGCGCTTAAAGAGACCCAGTACTTC CASSLVGLALKETQYF
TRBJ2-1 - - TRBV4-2 TGTGCCAGCAGCCAAGTAGGTAACAATGAGCAGTTCTTC CASSQVGNNEQFF
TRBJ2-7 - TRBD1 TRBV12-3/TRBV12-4 TGTGCCAGCAGTTTAGCGCCCCGGGACAGCACAGTGCAGTACTTC CASSLAPRDSTVQYF
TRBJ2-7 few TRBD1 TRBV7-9 TGTGCCAGCAGCTTAGCGCAACGGGACAGGGCCTACGAGCAGTACTTC CASSLAQRDRAYEQYF
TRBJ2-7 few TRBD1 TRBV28 TGTGCCAGCAGTTCTCATGGACAGGGTTGGTACGAGCAGTACTTC CASSSHGQGWYEQYF
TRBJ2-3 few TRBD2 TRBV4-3 TGCGCCAGCAGCCAAGATTTGGGACTAGGTATATTAGCAGATACGCAGTATTTT CASSQDLGLGILADTQYF
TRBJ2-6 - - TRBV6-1 TGTGCCAGCCGCGACGGGGGTACCGGGGCCAACGTCCTGACTTTC CASRDGGTGANVLTF
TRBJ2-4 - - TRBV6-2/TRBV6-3 TGTGCCAGCAGTCGCCTGGGGGCAGGGGATTGGAAGAGAGCCAAAAACATTCAGTACTTC CASSRLGAGDWKRAKNIQYF
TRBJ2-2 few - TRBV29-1 TGCAGCATATTAGGACAGCTTAACACCGGGGAGCTGTTTTTT CSILGQLNTGELFF
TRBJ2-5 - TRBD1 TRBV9 TGTGCCAGCAGCGGCCACAGGGGCGGCGAGACCCAGTACTTC CASSGHRGGETQYF
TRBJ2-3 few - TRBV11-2 TGTGCCAGCAGCTCTGGGGCGGCGGTAGATACGCAGTATTTT CASSSGAAVDTQYF
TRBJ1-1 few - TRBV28 TGTGCCAGCAGGACAGAGTTCACTGAAGCTTTCTTT CASRTEFTEAFF
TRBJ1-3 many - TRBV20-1 TGCAGTGCCGCAACAGGGAATAGTGGAAACACCATATATTTT CSAATGNSGNTIYF
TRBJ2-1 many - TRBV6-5 TGTGCCAGCAGCCCCCAGGGCAATGAGCAGTTCTTC CASSPQGNEQFF
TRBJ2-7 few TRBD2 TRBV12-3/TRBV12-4 TGTGCCAGCAGTTTTTCGCGGGGGGGCTCGGGGAACGAGCAGTACTTC CASSFSRGGSGNEQYF
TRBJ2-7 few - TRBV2 TGTGCCAGCTGCAATGGACACCCCGCCTGCGAGCAGTACTTC CASCNGHPACEQYF
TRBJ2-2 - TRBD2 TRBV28 TGTGCCAGCAGTGGGCCTAGCGGGGGTGTGGTGAACACCGGGGAGCTGTTTTTT CASSGPSGGVVNTGELFF
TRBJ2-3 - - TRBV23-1 TGCGCCAGCAGTCACCCCTGGACAGAAGCAGATACGCAGTATTTT CASSHPWTEADTQYF
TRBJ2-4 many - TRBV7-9 TGTGCCAGCAGCTTTGGTCGTAGCAACGTGGCCAAAAACATTCAGTACTTC CASSFGRSNVAKNIQYF
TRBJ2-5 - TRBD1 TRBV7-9 TGTGCCAGCAAGTGGACAGGAACGGAAGAGACCCAGTACTTC CASKWTGTEETQYF
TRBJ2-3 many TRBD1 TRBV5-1 TGCGCCAGCAGCTTGGGGGGACAGAGAACAGATACGCAGTATTTT CASSLGGQRTDTQYF
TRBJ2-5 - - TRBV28 TGTGCCAGCAGTTTAAAGGAAGGGGCCCAAGAGACCCAGTACTTC CASSLKEGAQETQYF